These 4 T cell receptor beta chains were all obtained from the same sample, sequenced in a study of T-cell reconstitution after alpha-beta-depleted transplantation in children. The TCRbeta library was prepared with unique molecular identifiers. TCRdb itself ran the PCR reads through MiXCR, one entry per CDR3 protein. Among 250,000 to 350,000 distinct CDR3 sequences listed, approximately 23% were seen once. This specimen was PBMCs, mostly from graft donor cells, taken 180 days after TCRalphabeta/CD19-depleted stem cell transplant. These receptors originate from a male patient between 10 and 17 years old who had a stem cell transplant for acute lymphoblastic leukemia, so the T cells may come from the graft donor.

This clonotype was counted only a few times. The V and J genes are TRBV7-2 and TRBJ2-7, with D perhaps matching TRBD1 (5 bases). V shed 5 bases and J shed 2 bases, with 16 bases lying between them. Germline CDR1 is SGHTA and CDR2 is FQGNSA. The CDR3 covers 15 residues. The DNA for the CDR3 is TGTGCCAGCAGCCACGGACACCCACGTACCTACGAGCAGTACTTC. It specifies CASSHGHPRTYEQYF.

This clonotype was counted a few times. The rearrangement links TRBV10-2 to TRBJ2-4, with TRBD1 as a possible D gene (6 bases). Per the germline V gene, CDR1 is WSHSY and CDR2 is SAAADI. There are 17 residues in the CDR3. Trimming left V 0 bases short and J 0 bases short, with 12 bases between. CDR3 protein: CASSESLDSLAKNIQYF. The CDR3 DNA reads TGCGCCAGCAGTGAGTCCTTGGACAGTCTAGCCAAAAACATTCAGTACTTC.

This chain links TRBV5-1 with TRBJ2-7; a weak D match, TRBD2 (5 bases). Germline loops: CDR1 SGHRS, CDR2 YFSETQ. The CDR3 spans 15 residues. V was cut by 0 bases and J by 6 bases, with 16 bases left in between. CDR3 sequence: CASSLAAGRRVEQYF. CDR3 in DNA: TGCGCCAGCAGCTTGGCAGCTGGGCGGCGGGTCGAGCAGTACTTC.

The chain is built from TRBV29-1 and TRBJ2-2; D might be TRBD2 (8 bases). Germline values: CDR1 SQVTM, CDR2 ANQGSEA. The CDR3 is 15 residues long. The V end was cut by 7 bases, the J end by 3 bases, with 18 bases between. The CDR3 bases are TGCAGCGCTAGATTAGCGGGACAGCACACCGGGGAGCTGTTTTTT. It specifies CSARLAGQHTGELFF.